This T cell receptor (beta chain) was identified during a study of cytomegalovirus exposure and HLA in healthy donors. Study results and caveats: Sequencing likely produced, as an artifact, a cluster of highly shared sequence variants. Association of roughly 17,000 TCR beta sequences with HLA alleles was found at 0.05 false discovery rate in a later analysis.

The ends were cut back, 1 base at V and 4 bases at J, with 11 bases in the middle. The CDR3 has 15 residues. CDR1 SGHVS and CDR2 FQNEAQ come from the germline V gene. 13 Jbeta primers and 60 Vbeta primers were used for the PCR. In the original workflow: Counted up in a later analysis, unique TCR beta chains came to some 82 million, with around 12 million shared. Assay used: immunoSEQ multiplex PCR; TCRdb lists only in-frame clones, some missing. Clonal size and the V and J genes are those of that table, whereas D and trimming came from the DNA. This sample carries some 100,000 clones, roughly 82% of them seen once, and the ten largest clones take 8% to 13%. Donors sampled were nominally healthy, though unrecorded immune exposures were likely. As to this clone: What it recognizes is unknown.

The TCR sequence derives from a man between 50 and 59 years old in good health and CMV-seronegative. The sequencing input was PBMCs. V gene TRBV7-8 combines with J gene TRBJ1-5; D gene unclear. Here the CDR3 DNA reads TGTGCCAGCAGCTTAGTGGGCAGGATTAATCAGCCCCAGCATTTT. Translation: CASSLVGRINQPQHF.